Below, 19 T cell receptor beta chains from the same sample are listed, as sequenced in a study of T cell repertoires in cytomegalovirus infection. MiXCR was run by TCRdb on the reads, yielding one entry per CDR3 protein. The sample holds approximately 97,000 distinct CDR3 sequences, 15% to 20% seen once. The specimen sequenced was PBMCs. These receptors originate from a human donor in good health (CMV status not recorded). Some clones in this sample may be carry-over from other donors' samples.

The gene calls are TRBV7-2 and TRBJ2-1; TRBD1 aligns across 8 bases. CDR3 length: 16 residues. J was trimmed by 2 bases and V by 5 bases; bases with no gene match: 8. Germline V gene sequence: CDR1 SGHTA, CDR2 FQGNSA. CDR3 sequence reads: CASSQPDRDPYNEQFF. The CDR3 DNA follows: TGTGCCAGCAGCCAACCGGACAGGGACCCCTACAATGAGCAGTTCTTC.

This clonotype has a handful of counts. The rearrangement links TRBV14 to TRBJ1-2; no reliable D call. This CDR3 contains 13 residues. The V gene's germline CDR1 is SGHDN and CDR2 FVKESK. V was clipped by 4 bases and J by 8 bases, with 14 bases between them. Here the CDR3 reads CASSPDAPGGYTF. Here the CDR3 DNA reads TGTGCCAGCAGCCCGGACGCGCCTGGGGGCTACACCTTC.

This clonotype was seen more than once but under ten times. The chain joins TRBV28 to TRBJ2-7; possibly TRBD1 for D (7 bases). The germline V gene has CDR1 MDHEN and CDR2 SYDVKM. Trimming removed 7 bases at V and 7 bases at J, with 17 bases between. CDR3 size: 13 residues. The CDR3 reads CASTPGGLEEQYF. The CDR3, as DNA: TGTGCCAGCACCCCAGGGGGGCTGGAGGAGCAGTACTTC.

V is TRBV7-6 and J is TRBJ1-1; D ambiguous. Per germline, CDR1 SGHVS and CDR2 FNYEAQ. The V end lost 5 bases, the J end lost 0 bases, and 10 bases lay between the germline ends. CDR3 length equals 14 residues. The CDR3 DNA reads TGTGCCAGCAGCCGCGGCGGGATGAACACTGAAGCTTTCTTT. Protein: CASSRGGMNTEAFF.

This clonotype was seen only a few times. V usage is TRBV6-2 or TRBV6-3 and J usage is TRBJ2-3; D possibly corresponds to TRBD2 (6 bases). The germline gives CDR1 MNHEY, CDR2 SVGEGT. Trimming removed 7 bases at V and 5 bases at J, with 13 bases between. This CDR3 has 13 residues. CDR3: CASKRELGDTQYF. The CDR3, as DNA: TGTGCCAGCAAACGGGAGTTGGGAGATACGCAGTATTTT.

This clonotype has more than one count but fewer than ten. The chain is built from TRBV6-1 and TRBJ1-1; D not resolved. This CDR3 is 14 amino acids long. Germline V gene sequence: CDR1 MNHNS, CDR2 SASEGT. V gave up 6 bases and J gave up 0 bases, with 11 bases separating them. The CDR3 DNA reads as TGTGCCAGCAGAAGGACGGATTTGAACACTGAAGCTTTCTTT. Translated: CASRRTDLNTEAFF.

The chain combines TRBV29-1 with TRBJ1-1; 10 positions agree with TRBD1. CDR1 and CDR2 from the germline V gene are SQVTM and ANQGSEA. CDR3 size: 15 residues. Unmatched junction bases numbered 15, after V lost 7 bases and J lost 7 bases. CDR3 coding DNA: TGCAGCGCCCAGAATCTGGGACAGGGGACCAATGAAGCTTTCTTT. Its translation: CSAQNLGQGTNEAFF. The full variable domain, rest sourced from reference TRBV29-1 and TRBJ1-1, is SAVISQKPSRDICQRGTSLTIQCQVDSQVTMMFWYRQQPGQSLTLIATANQGSEATYESGFVIDKFPISRPNLTFSTLTVSNMSPEDSSIYLCSAQNLGQGTNEAFFGQGTRLTVV.

This rearrangement joins TRBV29-1 to TRBJ1-2, with 9 positions matching TRBD1. The length of the CDR3 is 16 residues. CDR1 is SQVTM and CDR2 is ANQGSEA in the germline V gene. Trimming cost V 1 base and J 6 bases; bases outside gene matches: 12. CDR3 amino acids: CSVEVSPIQGANGYTF. In DNA form, the CDR3 reads TGCAGCGTTGAAGTTTCTCCCATACAGGGGGCGAATGGCTACACCTTC.

V gene TRBV20-1 combines with J gene TRBJ1-1; D is uncertain. The CDR3 runs 13 residues. Trimming removed 0 bases at V and 2 bases at J, with 7 bases between. Germline CDR1 reads DFQATT; CDR2 reads SNEGSKA (reference sequence). The DNA of the CDR3 is TGCAGTGCTAGAGAAGACTTCAACACTGAAGCTTTCTTT. The encoded protein is CSAREDFNTEAFF.

The sample holds a few counts of this clonotype. The V gene is TRBV20-1, the J gene TRBJ1-4; a weak D match, TRBD1 (5 bases). The CDR3 loop spans 15 amino acids. The V end was cut by 1 base, the J end by 7 bases, with 16 bases between. Germline V gives CDR1 DFQATT, CDR2 SNEGSKA (reference sequence). The CDR3 reads CSARGGGTETEKLFF. The CDR3 DNA follows: TGCAGTGCTAGAGGGGGGGGGACGGAGACTGAAAAACTGTTTTTT.

This clonotype occurred many times. J is TRBJ2-1 and V is TRBV7-2; TRBD1 might be the D (6 bases). The CDR3 loop spans 14 amino acids. V was pared by 4 bases and J by 5 bases, with 12 bases between. Per germline, CDR1 SGHTA and CDR2 FQGNSA. The CDR3, as DNA: TGTGCCAGCAGCTCCTCTTGGACAGACAATGAGCAGTTCTTC. Protein product: CASSSSWTDNEQFF.

The chain has TRBV24-1 and TRBJ2-7; D call uncertain. The CDR3 totals 11 residues. Germline CDR1 reads KGHDR; CDR2 reads SFDVKD. Trimming removed 2 bases from V and 5 bases from J, with 3 bases in between. CDR3 amino acids: CATSDWDEQYF. CDR3 in DNA: TGTGCCACCAGTGATTGGGACGAGCAGTACTTC.

This clonotype occurred a few times. The CDR3 is CSVEGGLNYGYTF. The CDR3 DNA is TGCAGCGTTGAAGGGGGCTTGAACTATGGCTACACCTTC. The chain links TRBV29-1 to TRBJ1-2, with D possibly TRBD1 on 5 matching bases. Trimming removed 1 base from V and 2 bases from J, with 8 bases in between. The germline CDR1 and CDR2 sequences are SQVTM and ANQGSEA. The CDR3 is made up of 13 amino acids.

Of note for this clonotype: A clone one base away is much larger, so this may be a read error. The chain is built from TRBV7-3 and TRBJ2-3; the D is unclear. V was clipped by 7 bases and J by 5 bases, with 16 bases between them. CDR1 and CDR2 (germline): SGHTA, FQGTGA. This CDR3 region has 14 residues. CDR3 sequence reads: CASNAVGPGDTQYF. The CDR3, as DNA: TGTGCCAGCAACGCGGTGGGCCCCGGAGATACGCAGTATTTT.

The chain combines TRBV20-1 with TRBJ2-5; 7 nucleotides line up with TRBD2. This CDR3 is 19 amino acids long. V was pared by 3 bases and J by 3 bases, with 22 bases of the junction left unmatched. Germline V gene sequence: CDR1 DFQATT, CDR2 SNEGSKA (reference sequence). CDR3 protein: CSARGAAGVGNRREETQYF. The CDR3 DNA reads TGCAGTGCTAGGGGTGCGGCGGGGGTCGGGAACCGGCGCGAAGAGACCCAGTACTTC.

This clonotype was picked up a small number of times. The J gene is TRBJ2-2, the V gene TRBV29-1; D unresolved. V lost 4 bases and J 6 bases, leaving 9 bases between the germline ends. CDR1 and CDR2 from the germline V gene are SQVTM and ANQGSEA. The CDR3 totals 12 residues. The DNA of the CDR3 is TGCAGCGTTGCTAACGAGCCCGGGGAGCTGTTTTTT. It codes for CSVANEPGELFF.

This clonotype was seen repeatedly, ten times or more. The gene calls are TRBV27 and TRBJ2-3; D assignment may be TRBD1 or TRBD2 (5 bases each). The CDR3 has 17 amino acids. Germline V gives CDR1 MNHEY, CDR2 SMNVEV (reference sequence). Deletions cut 3 bases from V and 0 bases from J, with 16 bases between. The CDR3 loop is CASSFGAVGESTDTQYF. The CDR3, as DNA: TGTGCCAGCAGTTTCGGGGCCGTGGGGGAGAGCACAGATACGCAGTATTTT.

The sample holds many counts of this clonotype. The rearrangement links TRBV7-2 to TRBJ2-3, with 7 nucleotides matching TRBD2. The CDR3 loop spans 16 amino acids. The V gene end was trimmed by 1 base and the J gene end by 6 bases; junction bases not matched to a gene: 10. Germline CDR1 SGHTA, CDR2 FQGNSA. CDR3 coding DNA: TGTGCCAGCAGCTTAGTAGCAGCGGGGACTTCCGATACGCAGTATTTT. This translates into CASSLVAAGTSDTQYF. The whole variable domain, remainder taken from reference TRBV7-2 and TRBJ2-3, is GAGVSQSPSNKVTEKGKDVELRCDPISGHTALYWYRQSLGQGLEFLIYFQGNSAPDKSGLPSDRFSAERTGGSVSTLTIQRTQQEDSAVYLCASSLVAAGTSDTQYFGPGTRLTVL.

This clonotype was observed many times. The chain carries TRBV7-2 and TRBJ1-1; 9 bases map to TRBD1. The CDR3 extends over 14 amino acids. Germline CDR1 and CDR2: SGHTA and FQGNSA. V lost 5 bases, J lost 6 bases, and 7 bases stayed unmatched. Written as DNA, the CDR3 is TGTGCCAGCAGCGTCGGACAGGGGTACCCTGAAGCTTTCTTT. Amino acids: CASSVGQGYPEAFF.